Reported below is one T cell receptor beta chain. Germline CDR1 is LNHDA and CDR2 is SQIVND (reference sequence). CDR3 length equals 15 residues. V dropped 4 bases and J dropped 6; count of bases not matched to a gene: 6. This entry belongs to a study of technical replicates of blood from a few donors. The repertoire was sequenced with immunoSEQ multiplex PCR; TCRdb's copy has only in-frame clones and lacks some. The data show approximately 78,000 clones, more than 90% seen once. Sequencing was performed on T cells isolated from PBMCs. V usage is TRBV19 and J usage is TRBJ2-1; 10 positions match TRBD2. The clonotype was recovered from a human donor in good health. CDR3 protein: CASSTTSGVINEQFF. The CDR3 DNA follows: TGTGCCAGTAGTACTACTAGCGGGGTCATCAATGAGCAGTTCTTC.